This is a list of T cell receptor beta chains from one sample in a study of control samples from healthy donors and cancer patients. Produced via immunoSEQ multiplex PCR; TCRdb's table is partial and in-frame only. The table includes around 100,000 clones, around 89% detected once. The sequencing sample was made of PBMCs. These receptor sequences come from a man in his 60s with lung cancer. The CDR3 runs from the conserved cysteine through the conserved F or W. The D gene is left open where the match is weak. For some rows the clone size is stated as once, few or many, or as a class when expanded; others skip it.

DNA,CDR3,length,J,D,V,size
TGTGCCAGCAGCCAAGATTCCCGGGACAGGAACACTGAAGCTTTCTTT,CASSQDSRDRNTEAFF,16,TRBJ1-1,TRBD1,TRBV14,.
TGTGCCAGCAGCTTAGGGACAGGGGGAGAGAGTGGCTACACCTTC,CASSLGTGGESGYTF,15,TRBJ1-2,TRBD1,TRBV7-3,.
TGTGCCAGCAACCGACAGGGCGTTGATGAAAAACTGTTTTTT,CASNRQGVDEKLFF,14,TRBJ1-4,TRBD1,TRBV5-4,.
TGCGCCAGCAGTGCCGTAGCGGGCTACGAGCAGTACTTC,CASSAVAGYEQYF,13,TRBJ2-7,TRBD2,TRBV10-2,.
TGTGCCAGCAACGGGGGGGGAGAGACCCAGTACTTC,CASNGGGETQYF,12,TRBJ2-5,TRBD2,TRBV6-5,.
TGTGCCAGTAGTCTCTTGGACAGGTTAAATCAGCCCCAGCATTTT,CASSLLDRLNQPQHF,15,TRBJ1-5,TRBD1,TRBV19,.
TGTGCCACTTGCCTTCGGCTCCCCTATACGCAGTATTTT,CATCLRLPYTQYF,13,TRBJ2-3,.,TRBV27,.
TGCGCCAGCAGCCAAGAGGGGGTGAGGACAGATACGCAGTATTTT,CASSQEGVRTDTQYF,15,TRBJ2-3,.,TRBV4-1,.
TGTGCCTGGAGTTTGCAGCAGAACACTGAAGCTTTCTTT,CAWSLQQNTEAFF,13,TRBJ1-1,.,TRBV30,once
TGTGCCACCAGTGGGGAGAACACTGAAGCTTTCTTT,CATSGENTEAFF,12,TRBJ1-1,.,TRBV24-1,.
TGCAGCGTTGTAGGTGGGATGCCCGGGGATGAGCAGTTCTTC,CSVVGGMPGDEQFF,14,TRBJ2-1,.,TRBV29-1,.
TGTGCCAGCAGTTGGCCTGACCGGGGACAGGGAAGAGAAAAACTGTTTTTT,CASSWPDRGQGREKLFF,17,TRBJ1-4,TRBD1,TRBV6-2/TRBV6-3,.
TGTGCCAGCTCACCACGGTCCGGGACAGGGTACACCGGGGAGCTGTTTTTT,CASSPRSGTGYTGELFF,17,TRBJ2-2,TRBD1,TRBV18,.
TGTGCCAGCAGCGTAGCTGGGAGTTCACCCCTCCACTTT,CASSVAGSSPLHF,13,TRBJ1-6,.,TRBV9,.
TGTGCCAGCAGGGGACAGGGGGCCCATGGCTACACCTTC,CASRGQGAHGYTF,13,TRBJ1-2,TRBD1,TRBV6-5,.
TGTGCCAGCAGCTTTGGCGGAGGATTACAAGAGACCCAGTACTTC,CASSFGGGLQETQYF,15,TRBJ2-5,.,TRBV7-6,.
TGTGCCAGCAGCTCTCAGGGGGAGGGCCTCTATGGCTACACCTTC,CASSSQGEGLYGYTF,15,TRBJ1-2,TRBD1,TRBV5-5,.
TGTGCCAGCAGCTTCCAGTACCAAGAGACCCAGTACTTC,CASSFQYQETQYF,13,TRBJ2-5,.,TRBV7-7,.
TGTGCCAGCAGCCAAAGAGCCAAGCAAGAGACCCAGTACTTC,CASSQRAKQETQYF,14,TRBJ2-5,.,TRBV3-1/TRBV3-2,few
TGCAGCGTTGAAAGTAGAACAGGGATGGGGACTGAAGCTTTCTTT,CSVESRTGMGTEAFF,15,TRBJ1-1,.,TRBV29-1,.
TGTGCCAGCAGCGTAGAGGGTTCGGGCAATCAGCCCCAGCATTTT,CASSVEGSGNQPQHF,15,TRBJ1-5,.,TRBV9,.
TGTGCCAGCAGTTTAACAGATGGGGACCCCACCACAGATACGCAGTATTTT,CASSLTDGDPTTDTQYF,17,TRBJ2-3,.,TRBV27,.
TGCGCCAGCAGCTTGTTACCGAGCTCCTATAATTCACCCCTCCACTTT,CASSLLPSSYNSPLHF,16,TRBJ1-6,.,TRBV5-1,few
TGTGCCAGCAGCCCAGCGGGTTCGCTCATGAACACTGAAGCTTTCTTT,CASSPAGSLMNTEAFF,16,TRBJ1-1,.,TRBV5-6,.